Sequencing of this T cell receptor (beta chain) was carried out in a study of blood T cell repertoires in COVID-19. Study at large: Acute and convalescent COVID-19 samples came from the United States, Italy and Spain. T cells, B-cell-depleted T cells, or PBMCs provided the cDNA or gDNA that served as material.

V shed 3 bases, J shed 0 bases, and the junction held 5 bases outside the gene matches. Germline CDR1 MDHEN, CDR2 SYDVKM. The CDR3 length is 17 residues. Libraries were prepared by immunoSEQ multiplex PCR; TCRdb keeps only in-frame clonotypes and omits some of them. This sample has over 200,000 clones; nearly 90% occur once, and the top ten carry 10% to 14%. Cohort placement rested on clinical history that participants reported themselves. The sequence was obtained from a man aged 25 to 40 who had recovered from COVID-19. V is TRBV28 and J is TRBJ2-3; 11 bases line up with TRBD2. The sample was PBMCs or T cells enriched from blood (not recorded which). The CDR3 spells CASSFGTSGFSTDTQYF. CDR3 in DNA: TGTGCCAGCAGTTTCGGGACTAGCGGTTTTAGCACAGATACGCAGTATTTT. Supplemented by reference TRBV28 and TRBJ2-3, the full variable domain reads DVKVTQSSRYLVKRTGEKVFLECVQDMDHENMFWYRQDPGLGLRLIYFSYDVKMKEKGDIPEGYSVSREKKERFSLILESASTNQTSMYLCASSFGTSGFSTDTQYFGPGTRLTVL.